Below are 16 T cell receptor beta chains sequenced from a single sample in a study of CD8 T cells in ankylosing spondylitis. Findings and limits, study-wide: Apparently characteristic of ankylosing spondylitis blood was a TCR beta motif (roughly eight highly homologous variants).

Antigens for these TCRs are unknown. TCRdb reprocessed the 5' RACE reads via MiXCR and lists one record per CDR3 protein. The sample carries 250,000 to 350,000 distinct CDR3 sequences, 7.5% to 9% recorded once. Sequenced: blood, either unsorted or a sorted T cell fraction (not recorded which). These receptors all come from a male donor with ankylosing spondylitis.

The DNA for the CDR3 is TGCAGCGTTGGTAACAACCCCAACTACGAGCAGTACTTC. This encodes CSVGNNPNYEQYF. The chain combines TRBV29-1 with TRBJ2-7; no firm D call. V lost 4 bases, J lost 3 bases, and 13 bases lay in between. Germline V gene lookup returns CDR1 SQVTM and CDR2 ANQGSEA. CDR3 length equals 13 residues.

The chain joins TRBV5-1 to TRBJ2-3; 7 bases are a match to TRBD2. Germline V gene data show CDR1 as SGHRS and CDR2 as YFSETQ. The V segment lost 0 bases and the J segment 3 bases; nucleotides outside the gene matches: 10. The CDR3 consists of 17 residues. In nucleotides, the CDR3 is TGCGCCAGCAGCTTGGCGCCTAGCGGTAGTAGGACAGATACGCAGTATTTT. Translating it yields CASSLAPSGSRTDTQYF.

This chain uses TRBV14 with TRBJ1-2, with D perhaps matching TRBD1 (5 bases). The CDR3 consists of 13 residues. CDR1 is SGHDN, CDR2 FVKESK, per germline. Deletions cut 2 bases from V and 7 bases from J, with 11 bases between. CDR3 sequence (DNA): TGTGCCAGCAGCCAATCAGCCGGGGGTGGCTACACCTTC. It yields the protein CASSQSAGGGYTF.

The chain combines TRBV29-1 with TRBJ2-5, with D possibly being TRBD1 (5 bases). Germline V lookup: CDR1 SQVTM, CDR2 ANQGSEA. Trimming took 4 bases from V and 5 from J, leaving 14 bases between them. CDR3 size: 13 residues. Here the CDR3 DNA reads TGCAGCGTTGCCAGGGCCCAGTGGGAGACCCAGTACTTC. This codes for CSVARAQWETQYF.

The V call is TRBV19, the J call TRBJ2-5, with a possible D match to TRBD1 (6 bases). This CDR3 is 14 amino acids long. Trimming pared 7 bases from V and 1 base from J, leaving 13 bases between. CDR1 is LNHDA and CDR2 is SQIVND in the germline V gene (reference sequence). CDR3 DNA: TGTGCCAGTACGGCCAGGGGATTCCAAGAGACCCAGTACTTC. Its protein product is CASTARGFQETQYF.

This clonotype has more than one count but fewer than ten. This rearrangement joins TRBV5-5 to TRBJ1-1; D may be TRBD1 (5 bases). Germline-derived CDR1 and CDR2 are SGHKS and YYEKEE (reference sequence). The CDR3 has 16 residues. Trimming cost V 3 bases and J 0 bases, with 15 bases left between them. CDR3 amino acids: CASSWGRATMNTEAFF. Here the CDR3 DNA reads TGTGCCAGCAGCTGGGGCAGGGCGACGATGAACACTGAAGCTTTCTTT.

This clonotype has at least ten counts. The chain links TRBV28 to TRBJ2-1, with D perhaps matching TRBD1 (6 bases). CDR1 and CDR2 (germline): MDHEN, SYDVKM. The CDR3 is made up of 15 amino acids. V was pared by 6 bases and J by 0 bases, with 12 bases between. This chain's CDR3 is CASSQDRSSYNEQFF. The CDR3 DNA reads TGTGCCAGCAGCCAAGACAGGAGCTCCTACAATGAGCAGTTCTTC.

This clonotype has only a few counts. The chain is built from TRBV18 and TRBJ2-1, with D perhaps matching TRBD1 (6 bases). The CDR3 is 14 residues long. The V and J ends lost 8 bases and 6 bases respectively, with 17 bases between them. Germline V CDR1 and CDR2: KGHSH, LQKENI. CDR3 nucleotides: TGTGCCAGCCAATACAGGGAAGGTTTCAATGAGCAGTTCTTC. Encoded protein: CASQYREGFNEQFF.

This clonotype was seen more than once but under ten times. This rearrangement joins TRBV20-1 to TRBJ2-2; 14 positions agree with TRBD2. Trimming took 4 bases from V and 5 from J; bases not matched to a gene: 9. This CDR3 region has 17 residues. Germline lookup yields CDR1 DFQATT and CDR2 SNEGSKA (reference sequence). In DNA, the CDR3 is TGCAGTGCTACATTCGGGACTAGCGGGAGACGGACCGGGGAGCTGTTTTTT. Protein sequence: CSATFGTSGRRTGELFF.

J is TRBJ2-7 and V is TRBV28; TRBD1 aligns across 9 bases. Germline CDR1 reads MDHEN; CDR2 reads SYDVKM. With V trimmed by 3 bases and J by 2 bases, 8 bases remained unmatched. The CDR3 sequence is 16 residues long. The CDR3 loop reads CASSFDGTGLPYEQYF. The CDR3 DNA reads as TGTGCCAGCAGTTTTGACGGGACAGGGTTGCCCTACGAGCAGTACTTC.

This chain links TRBV5-1 with TRBJ2-3, with D maybe TRBD1 (5 bases). V shed 6 bases and J shed 1 base, with 21 bases lying between them. Per the germline V gene, CDR1 is SGHRS and CDR2 is YFSETQ. CDR3 size: 17 residues. Here the CDR3 DNA reads TGCGCCAGCAAACAAAAGCAGGGAACGGGTCGCACAGATACGCAGTATTTT. This gives the protein CASKQKQGTGRTDTQYF. The full variable domain, its missing parts supplied by reference TRBV5-1 and TRBJ2-3, is KAGVTQTPRYLIKTRGQQVTLSCSPISGHRSVSWYQQTPGQGLQFLFEYFSETQRNKGNFPGRFSGRQFSNSRSEMNVSTLELGDSALYLCASKQKQGTGRTDTQYFGPGTRLTVL.

The chain has TRBV20-1 and TRBJ2-1, with TRBD2 matching 10 bases. The CDR3 is made up of 16 amino acids. Germline V gene sequence: CDR1 DFQATT, CDR2 SNEGSKA (reference sequence). Germline trimming cut 6 bases from V and 9 bases from J; bases unmatched to any gene: 17. The CDR3 coding sequence is TGCAGTGCCAGAACCCTAGCGGGGGATGGGTGGGGTGAGCAGTTCTTC. It is translated as CSARTLAGDGWGEQFF.

This clonotype occurred many times. CDR3 in amino acids: CASRSGASTDTQYF. DNA of the CDR3: TGTGCCAGCCGAAGCGGGGCTAGCACAGATACGCAGTATTTT. The V and J genes are TRBV27 and TRBJ2-3; 7 bases agree with TRBD2. This CDR3 region has 14 residues. Unmatched junction bases numbered 5, after V lost 8 bases and J lost 0 bases. The germline V gene has CDR1 MNHEY and CDR2 SMNVEV (reference sequence).

This clonotype was detected a few times. The rearrangement links TRBV29-1 to TRBJ2-3; 7 bases match TRBD2. This CDR3 is built from 14 residues. CDR1 is SQVTM, CDR2 ANQGSEA, per germline. With V trimmed by 7 bases and J by 6 bases, 13 bases remained unmatched. The CDR3 protein is CSGRAGLGVDTQYF. The CDR3 coding sequence is TGCAGCGGTCGAGCGGGACTGGGCGTCGATACGCAGTATTTT.

The V call is TRBV2, the J call TRBJ2-2, with D hard to call. This CDR3 region has 15 residues. In germline, CDR1 is SNHLY, CDR2 FYNNEI. Trimming took off 4 bases at V and 3 bases at J, with 12 bases between the two ends. CDR3 bases: TGTGCCAGCAGTGGGACCACGGGTTACACCGGGGAGCTGTTTTTT. This codes for CASSGTTGYTGELFF.

Only a few counts were recorded for this clonotype. The chain joins TRBV7-9 to TRBJ1-1; weak D call: TRBD1 (5 bases). CDR3 length: 15 residues. The germline V gene encodes CDR1 SEHNR and CDR2 FQNEAQ (reference sequence). Trimming stripped 0 bases from V and 4 bases from J, with 12 bases between. DNA for the CDR3: TGTGCCAGCAGCTTAGCCCGGGGGGGTTTCACTGAAGCTTTCTTT. It encodes CASSLARGGFTEAFF. The variable domain in full, with the rest retrieved from reference TRBV7-9 and TRBJ1-1, is DTGVSQNPRHKITKRGQNVTFRCDPISEHNRLYWYRQTLGQGPEFLTYFQNEAQLEKSRLLSDRFSAERPKGSFSTLEIQRTEQGDSAMYLCASSLARGGFTEAFFGQGTRLTVV.